This TCR beta chain was sequenced during a study of T-cell reconstitution after alpha-beta-depleted transplantation in children. Unique molecular identifiers were incorporated into the prepared TCRbeta library. A single record per CDR3 protein comes from TCRdb applying MiXCR to the PCR reads. This table holds some 500,000 distinct CDR3 sequences, around 20% found once. This clonotype was detected many times. This sequence originates from a human donor who donated a stem cell graft to a child with acute lymphoblastic leukemia. The sample was PBMCs from the stem cell graft donor, taken from the stem cell graft.

The CDR3 loop is CASSRRAGRIVTEAFF. The DNA for the CDR3 is TGTGCCAGTAGTCGTCGGGCAGGGCGGATAGTCACTGAAGCTTTCTTT. The V and J genes are TRBV19 and TRBJ1-1; a possible D gene is TRBD1 (5 bases). Germline values: CDR1 LNHDA, CDR2 SQIVND (reference sequence). V lost 5 bases and J lost 4, with 20 bases in between. This CDR3 is 16 amino acids long.